One T cell receptor beta chain is described in this entry. The antigen is not known. The sample originates from a study of beta chain features in type 1 diabetes. Turning to the study itself: The study examined about 100 million sorted cells across all samples.

Reverse transcribing all isolated RNA meant expressed TCRB transcripts were sequenced. Profiling relied on immunoSEQ multiplex PCR, and the TCRdb table lists in-frame clones only, not all of them. This sample has approximately 400,000 clones, with more than 13% found just once. Whole-study results and caveats: PCR, the amplification step, might favor shorter templates, equally in patients and controls. Shortening that was moderate but significant affected the TCRB CDR3s of Type 1 diabetes patients in all four CD4+ subsets. When VDJ junctions were examined, type 1 diabetes patients showed fewer insertions and more deletions.

CDR3 length: 13 amino acids. Trimming took 7 bases from V and 4 from J; bases not matched to a gene: 5. Germline CDR1 is SQVTM and CDR2 is ANQGSEA. The chain uses TRBV29-1 and TRBJ1-1; 11 bases line up with TRBD1. This receptor was identified in a woman under 30 in good health. Sequencing used naive CD4+ T cells from blood. The CDR3 spells CSARTGGITEAFF. For the CDR3, the DNA is TGCAGCGCCCGGACAGGGGGCATCACTGAAGCTTTCTTT.